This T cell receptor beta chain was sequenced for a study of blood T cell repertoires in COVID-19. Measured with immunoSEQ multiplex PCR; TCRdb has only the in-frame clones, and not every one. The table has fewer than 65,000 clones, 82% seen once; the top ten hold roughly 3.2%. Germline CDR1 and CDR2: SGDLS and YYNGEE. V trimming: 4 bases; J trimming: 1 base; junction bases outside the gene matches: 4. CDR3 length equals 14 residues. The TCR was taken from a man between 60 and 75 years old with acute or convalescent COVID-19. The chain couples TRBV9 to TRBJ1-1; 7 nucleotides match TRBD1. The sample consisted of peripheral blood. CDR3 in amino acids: CASSRTGANTEAFF. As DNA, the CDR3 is TGTGCCAGCAGCCGGACAGGAGCGAACACTGAAGCTTTCTTT.